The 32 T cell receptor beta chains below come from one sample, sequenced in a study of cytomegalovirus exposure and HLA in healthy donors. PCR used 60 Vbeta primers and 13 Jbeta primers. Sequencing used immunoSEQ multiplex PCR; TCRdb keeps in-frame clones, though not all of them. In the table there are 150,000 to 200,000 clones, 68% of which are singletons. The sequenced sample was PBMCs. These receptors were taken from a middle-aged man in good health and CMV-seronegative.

Here the CDR3 DNA reads TGTGCCAGCTCACCAACCAGCGGGGGAAGCTACGAGCAGTACTTC. It codes for CASSPTSGGSYEQYF. The chain combines TRBV18 with TRBJ2-7, with 8 bases that match TRBD2. Germline values: CDR1 KGHSH, CDR2 LQKENI. Trimming at V came to 2 bases and at J to 3 bases, leaving 6 bases not matched to a gene. The CDR3 totals 15 residues.

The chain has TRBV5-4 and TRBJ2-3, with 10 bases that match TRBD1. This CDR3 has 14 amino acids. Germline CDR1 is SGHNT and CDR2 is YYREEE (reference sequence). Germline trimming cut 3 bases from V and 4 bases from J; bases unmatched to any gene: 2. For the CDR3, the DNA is TGTGCCAGCAGCTCCGGACAGGGGGCAGATACGCAGTATTTT. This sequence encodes CASSSGQGADTQYF.

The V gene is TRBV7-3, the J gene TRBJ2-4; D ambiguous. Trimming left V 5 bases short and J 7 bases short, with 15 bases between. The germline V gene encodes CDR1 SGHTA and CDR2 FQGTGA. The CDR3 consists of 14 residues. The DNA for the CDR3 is TGTGCCAGCAGCGCCGGTTCAGGCGTTAACATTCAGTACTTC. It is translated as CASSAGSGVNIQYF.

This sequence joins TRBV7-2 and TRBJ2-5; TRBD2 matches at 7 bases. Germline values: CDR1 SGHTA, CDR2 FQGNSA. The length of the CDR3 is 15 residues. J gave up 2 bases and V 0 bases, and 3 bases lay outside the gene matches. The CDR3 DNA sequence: TGTGCCAGCAGCTTAGCGGGGGGGAGGCAAGAGACCCAGTACTTC. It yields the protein CASSLAGGRQETQYF.

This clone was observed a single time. The CDR3, as DNA: TGTGCCAGCAGCCCCGGGACAGCCAACACCGGGGAGCTGTTTTTT. It yields the protein CASSPGTANTGELFF. The chain employs TRBV5-4 and TRBJ2-2; TRBD1 matches 7 bases. The CDR3 runs to 15 residues. Trimming cost V 4 bases and J 2 bases; bases outside gene matches: 5. Germline assignment: CDR1 SGHNT and CDR2 YYREEE (reference sequence).

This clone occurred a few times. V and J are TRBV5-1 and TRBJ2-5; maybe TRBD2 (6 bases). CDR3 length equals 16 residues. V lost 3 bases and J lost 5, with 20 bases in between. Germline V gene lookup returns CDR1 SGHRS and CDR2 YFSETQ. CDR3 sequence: CASSWSGGILGETQYF. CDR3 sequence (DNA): TGCGCCAGCAGCTGGAGCGGCGGGATCCTAGGGGAGACCCAGTACTTC.

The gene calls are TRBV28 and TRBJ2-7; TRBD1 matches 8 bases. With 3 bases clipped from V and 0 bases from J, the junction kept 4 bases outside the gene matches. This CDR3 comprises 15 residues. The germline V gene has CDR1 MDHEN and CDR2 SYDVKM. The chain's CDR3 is CASSFGGQGSYEQYF. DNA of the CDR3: TGTGCCAGCAGTTTCGGAGGACAGGGCTCCTACGAGCAGTACTTC.

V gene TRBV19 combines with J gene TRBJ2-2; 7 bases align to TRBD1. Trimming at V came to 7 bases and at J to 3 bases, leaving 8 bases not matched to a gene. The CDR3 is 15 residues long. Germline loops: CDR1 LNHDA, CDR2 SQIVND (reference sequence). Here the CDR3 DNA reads TGTGCCAGTATGAATGACAGGGTAGACACCGGGGAGCTGTTTTTT. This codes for CASMNDRVDTGELFF.

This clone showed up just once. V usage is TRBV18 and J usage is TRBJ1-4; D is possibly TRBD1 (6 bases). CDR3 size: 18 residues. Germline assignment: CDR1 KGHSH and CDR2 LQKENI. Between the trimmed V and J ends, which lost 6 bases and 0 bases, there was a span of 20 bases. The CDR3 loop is CASSLNGGGPPTNEKLFF. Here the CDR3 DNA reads TGTGCCAGCTCCTTAAATGGGGGCGGTCCACCAACTAATGAAAAACTGTTTTTT.

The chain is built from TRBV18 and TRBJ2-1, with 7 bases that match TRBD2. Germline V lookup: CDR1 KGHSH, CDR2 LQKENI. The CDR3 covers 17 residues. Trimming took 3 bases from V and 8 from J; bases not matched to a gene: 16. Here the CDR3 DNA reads TGTGCCAGCTCACCGGGTCTAAGGACTAGAAGCGAGGATGAGCAGTTCTTC. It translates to CASSPGLRTRSEDEQFF. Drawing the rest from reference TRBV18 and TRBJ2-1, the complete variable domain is NAGVMQNPRHLVRRRGQEARLRCSPMKGHSHVYWYRQLPEEGLKFMVYLQKENIIDESGMPKERFSAEFPKEGPSILRIQQVVRGDSAAYFCASSPGLRTRSEDEQFFGPGTRLTVL.

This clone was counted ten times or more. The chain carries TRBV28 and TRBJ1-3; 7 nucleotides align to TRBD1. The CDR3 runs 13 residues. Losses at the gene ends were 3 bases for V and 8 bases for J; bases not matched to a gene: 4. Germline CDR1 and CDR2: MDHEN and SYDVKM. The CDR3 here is CASSFQGGDTIYF. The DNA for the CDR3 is TGTGCCAGCAGTTTCCAGGGGGGAGACACCATATATTTT.

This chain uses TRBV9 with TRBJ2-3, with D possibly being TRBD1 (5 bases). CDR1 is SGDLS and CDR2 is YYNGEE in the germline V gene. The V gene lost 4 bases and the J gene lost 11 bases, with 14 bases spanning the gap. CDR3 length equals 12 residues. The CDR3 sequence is CASSFREGVQYF. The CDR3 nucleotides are TGTGCCAGCAGCTTCCGCGAAGGGGTGCAGTATTTT.

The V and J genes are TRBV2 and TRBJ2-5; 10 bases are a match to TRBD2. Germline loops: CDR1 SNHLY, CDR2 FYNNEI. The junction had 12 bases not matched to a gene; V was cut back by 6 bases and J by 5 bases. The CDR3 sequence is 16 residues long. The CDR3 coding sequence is TGTGCCAGCAGCGATCCGGGACTAGCGTCCGGGGAGACCCAGTACTTC. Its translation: CASSDPGLASGETQYF.

In DNA, the CDR3 is TGTGCCAGCAGCCGGACAGCCTCTAACTATGGCTACACCTTC. Translating gives CASSRTASNYGYTF. J is TRBJ1-2 and V is TRBV6-6; D possibly corresponds to TRBD1 (6 bases). Germline loops: CDR1 MNHNY, CDR2 SVGAGI (reference sequence). This CDR3 comprises 14 residues. V dropped 6 bases and J dropped 0 bases, with 11 bases sitting between them.

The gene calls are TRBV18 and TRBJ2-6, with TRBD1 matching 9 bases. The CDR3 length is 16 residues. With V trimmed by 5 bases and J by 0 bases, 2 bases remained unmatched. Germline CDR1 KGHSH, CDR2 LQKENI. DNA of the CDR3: TGTGCCAGCTCAGGGACAGGGACCTCTGGGGCCAACGTCCTGACTTTC. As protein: CASSGTGTSGANVLTF.

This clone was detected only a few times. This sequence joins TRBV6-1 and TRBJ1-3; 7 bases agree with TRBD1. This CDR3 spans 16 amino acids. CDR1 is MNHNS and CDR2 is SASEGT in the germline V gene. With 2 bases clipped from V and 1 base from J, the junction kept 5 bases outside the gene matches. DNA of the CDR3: TGTGCCAGCAGTGAAAATCCCAGGGGGTCTGGAAACACCATATATTTT. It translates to CASSENPRGSGNTIYF.

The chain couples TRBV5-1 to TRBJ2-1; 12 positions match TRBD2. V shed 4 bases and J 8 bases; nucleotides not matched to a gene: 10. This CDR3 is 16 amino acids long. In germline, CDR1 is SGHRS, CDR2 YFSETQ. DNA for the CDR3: TGCGCCAGCAGCCTGAGGGCTAGCGGGGGGGGCGATGAGCAGTTCTTC. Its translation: CASSLRASGGGDEQFF.

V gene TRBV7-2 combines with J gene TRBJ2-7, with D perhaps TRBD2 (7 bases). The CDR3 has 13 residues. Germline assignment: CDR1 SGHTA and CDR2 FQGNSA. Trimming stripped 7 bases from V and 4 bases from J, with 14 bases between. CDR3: CASTRGGRYEQYF. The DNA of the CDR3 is TGTGCCAGCACAAGGGGGGGGAGGTACGAGCAGTACTTC.

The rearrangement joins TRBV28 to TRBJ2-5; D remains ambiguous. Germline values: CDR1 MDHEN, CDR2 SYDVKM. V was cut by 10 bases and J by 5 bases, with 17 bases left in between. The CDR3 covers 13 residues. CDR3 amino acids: CAINGPKEETQYF. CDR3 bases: TGTGCCATCAACGGCCCCAAGGAGGAGACCCAGTACTTC.

The CDR3 is CASGTFYEQYF. CDR3 nucleotides: TGTGCCAGTGGGACTTTCTACGAGCAGTACTTC. J is TRBJ2-5 and V is TRBV6-1, with D possibly TRBD2 on 6 matching bases. The end of the DNA aligns better with TRBJ2-7, so the J call may be wrong. Germline CDR1 and CDR2: MNHNS and SASEGT. CDR3 length: 11 amino acids.

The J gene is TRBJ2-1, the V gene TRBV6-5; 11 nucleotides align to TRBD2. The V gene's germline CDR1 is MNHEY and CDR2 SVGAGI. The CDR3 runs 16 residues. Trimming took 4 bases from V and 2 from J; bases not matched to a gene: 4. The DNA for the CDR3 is TGTGCCAGCAGTTCGCGACTAGCGGGGACCTACAATGAGCAGTTCTTC. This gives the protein CASSSRLAGTYNEQFF.

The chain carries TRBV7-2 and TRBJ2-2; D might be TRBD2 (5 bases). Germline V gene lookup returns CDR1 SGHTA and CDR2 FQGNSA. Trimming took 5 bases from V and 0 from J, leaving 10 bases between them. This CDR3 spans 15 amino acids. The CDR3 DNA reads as TGTGCCAGCAGCACCCGGGGTACGAACACCGGGGAGCTGTTTTTT. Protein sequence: CASSTRGTNTGELFF.

For the CDR3, the DNA is TGTGCCAGCAGCTTGGGCCTAGCGGGCGGTAGGGATACGCAGTATTTT. It yields the protein CASSLGLAGGRDTQYF. V is TRBV5-6 and J is TRBJ2-3; 8 bases align to TRBD2. V lost 0 bases and J lost 6; bases outside the gene matches: 9. Germline lookup yields CDR1 SGHDT and CDR2 YYEEEE. The CDR3 is made up of 16 amino acids.

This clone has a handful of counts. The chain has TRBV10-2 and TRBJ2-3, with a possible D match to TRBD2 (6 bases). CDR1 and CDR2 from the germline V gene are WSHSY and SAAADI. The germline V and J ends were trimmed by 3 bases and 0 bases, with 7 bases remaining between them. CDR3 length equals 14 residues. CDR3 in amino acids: CASSDGTSTDTQYF. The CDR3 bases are TGCGCCAGCAGTGACGGGACTAGCACAGATACGCAGTATTTT.

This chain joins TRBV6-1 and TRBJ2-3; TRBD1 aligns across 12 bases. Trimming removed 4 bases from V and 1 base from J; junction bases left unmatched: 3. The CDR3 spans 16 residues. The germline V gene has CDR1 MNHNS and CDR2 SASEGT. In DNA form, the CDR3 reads TGTGCCAGCAGTGGGGACAGGGGGCGGGGCACAGATACGCAGTATTTT. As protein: CASSGDRGRGTDTQYF.

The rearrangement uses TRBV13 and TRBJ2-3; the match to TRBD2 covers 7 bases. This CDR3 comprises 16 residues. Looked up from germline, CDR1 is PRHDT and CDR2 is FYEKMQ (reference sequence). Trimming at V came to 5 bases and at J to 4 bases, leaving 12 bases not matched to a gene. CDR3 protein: CASSPWTRTKADTQYF. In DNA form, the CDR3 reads TGTGCCAGCAGCCCGTGGACTAGAACTAAGGCAGATACGCAGTATTTT.

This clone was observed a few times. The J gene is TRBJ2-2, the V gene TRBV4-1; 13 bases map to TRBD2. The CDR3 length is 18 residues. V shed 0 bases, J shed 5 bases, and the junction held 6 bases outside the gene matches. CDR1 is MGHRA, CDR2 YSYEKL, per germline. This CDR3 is CASSQESRLAGGTGELFF. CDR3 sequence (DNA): TGCGCCAGCAGCCAAGAGTCGAGACTAGCGGGGGGAACCGGGGAGCTGTTTTTT.

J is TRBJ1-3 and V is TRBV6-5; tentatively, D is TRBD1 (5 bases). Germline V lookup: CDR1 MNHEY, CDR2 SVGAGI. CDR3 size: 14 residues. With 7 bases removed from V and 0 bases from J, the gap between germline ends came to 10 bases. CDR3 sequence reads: CASKGTSSGNTIYF. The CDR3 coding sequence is TGTGCCAGCAAAGGGACTAGCTCTGGAAACACCATATATTTT.

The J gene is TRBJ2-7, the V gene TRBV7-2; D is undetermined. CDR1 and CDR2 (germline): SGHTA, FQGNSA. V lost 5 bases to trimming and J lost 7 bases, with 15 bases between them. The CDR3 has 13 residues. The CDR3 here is CASSAHSQWEQYF. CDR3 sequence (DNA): TGTGCCAGCAGCGCGCACTCCCAATGGGAGCAGTACTTC.

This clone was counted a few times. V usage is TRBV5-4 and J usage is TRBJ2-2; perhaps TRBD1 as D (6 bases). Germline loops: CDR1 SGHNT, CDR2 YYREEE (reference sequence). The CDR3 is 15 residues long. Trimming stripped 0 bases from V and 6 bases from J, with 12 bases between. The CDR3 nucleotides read TGTGCCAGCAGCTTGGCTACAGGGTGGGCCGGGGAGCTGTTTTTT. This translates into CASSLATGWAGELFF.

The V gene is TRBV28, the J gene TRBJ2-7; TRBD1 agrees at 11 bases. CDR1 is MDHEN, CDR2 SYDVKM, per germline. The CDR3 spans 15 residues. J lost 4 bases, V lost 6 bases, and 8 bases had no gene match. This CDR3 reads CASRDAGQGAYEQYF. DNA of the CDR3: TGTGCCAGCAGGGACGCCGGACAGGGGGCATACGAGCAGTACTTC.

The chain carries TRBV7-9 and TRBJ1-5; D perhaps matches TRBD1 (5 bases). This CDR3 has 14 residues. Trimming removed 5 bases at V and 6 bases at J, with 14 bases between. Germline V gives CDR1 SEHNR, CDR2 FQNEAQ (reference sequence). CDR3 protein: CASSRAGEAQPQHF. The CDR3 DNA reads TGTGCCAGCAGCCGGGCGGGGGAAGCTCAGCCCCAGCATTTT.